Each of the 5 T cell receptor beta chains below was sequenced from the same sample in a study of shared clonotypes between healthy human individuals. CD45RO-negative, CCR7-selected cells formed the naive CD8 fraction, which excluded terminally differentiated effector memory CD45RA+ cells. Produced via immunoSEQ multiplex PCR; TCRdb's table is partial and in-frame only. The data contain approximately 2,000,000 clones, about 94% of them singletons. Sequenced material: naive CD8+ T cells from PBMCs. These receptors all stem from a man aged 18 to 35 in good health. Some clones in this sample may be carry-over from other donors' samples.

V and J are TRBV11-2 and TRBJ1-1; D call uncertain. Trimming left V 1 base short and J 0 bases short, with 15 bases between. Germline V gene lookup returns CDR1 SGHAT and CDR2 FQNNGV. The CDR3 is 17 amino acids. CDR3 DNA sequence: TGTGCCAGCAGCTTAGGAAACTTCCTTTTTATGAACACTGAAGCTTTCTTT. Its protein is CASSLGNFLFMNTEAFF.

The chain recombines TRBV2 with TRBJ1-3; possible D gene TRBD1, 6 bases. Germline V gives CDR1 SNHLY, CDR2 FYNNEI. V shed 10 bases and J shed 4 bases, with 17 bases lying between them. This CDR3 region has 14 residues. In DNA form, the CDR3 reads TGTGCCACCCACAGGGAGGAGGCCGGAAACACCATATATTTT. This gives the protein CATHREEAGNTIYF. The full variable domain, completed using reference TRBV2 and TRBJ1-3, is EPEVTQTPSHQVTQMGQEVILRCVPISNHLYFYWYRQILGQKVEFLVSFYNNEISEKSEIFDDQFSVERPDGSNFTLKIRSTKLEDSAMYFCATHREEAGNTIYFGEGSWLTVV.

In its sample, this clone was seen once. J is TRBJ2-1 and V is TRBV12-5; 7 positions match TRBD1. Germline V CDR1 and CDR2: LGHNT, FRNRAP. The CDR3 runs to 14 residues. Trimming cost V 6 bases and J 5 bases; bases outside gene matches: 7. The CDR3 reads CASGPSGTDNEQFF. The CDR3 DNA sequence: TGTGCTAGTGGCCCCTCCGGGACAGACAATGAGCAGTTCTTC.

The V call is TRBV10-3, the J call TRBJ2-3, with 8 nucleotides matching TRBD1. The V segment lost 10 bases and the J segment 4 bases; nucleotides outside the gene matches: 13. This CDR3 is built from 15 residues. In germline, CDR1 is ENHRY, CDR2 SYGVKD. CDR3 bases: TGTGCCACAACCGGACAGGGTTTGATACCAGATACGCAGTATTTT. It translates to CATTGQGLIPDTQYF.

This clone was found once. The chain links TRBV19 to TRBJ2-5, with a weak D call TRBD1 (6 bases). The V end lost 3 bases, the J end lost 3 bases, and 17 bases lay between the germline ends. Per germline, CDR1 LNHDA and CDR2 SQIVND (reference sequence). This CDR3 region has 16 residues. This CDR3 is CASSIGSSRGKETQYF. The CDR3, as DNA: TGTGCCAGTAGTATCGGTAGCTCTAGGGGGAAAGAGACCCAGTACTTC.